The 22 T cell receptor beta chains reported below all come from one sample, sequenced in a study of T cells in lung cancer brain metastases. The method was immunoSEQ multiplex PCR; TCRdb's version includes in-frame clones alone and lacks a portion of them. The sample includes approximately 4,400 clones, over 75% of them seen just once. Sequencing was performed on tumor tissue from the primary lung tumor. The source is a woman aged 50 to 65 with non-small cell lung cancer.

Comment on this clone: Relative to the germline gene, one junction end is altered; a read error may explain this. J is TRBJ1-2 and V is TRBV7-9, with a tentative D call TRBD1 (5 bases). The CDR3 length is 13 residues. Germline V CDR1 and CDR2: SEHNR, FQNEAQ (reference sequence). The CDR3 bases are TGTGCCACCAGCACCTGGGGGGAGCGAGGCTACACCTTC. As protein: CATSTWGERGYTF. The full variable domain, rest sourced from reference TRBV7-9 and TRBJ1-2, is DTGVSQNPRHKITKRGQNVTFRCDPISEHNRLYWYRQTLGQGPEFLTYFQNEAQLEKSRLLSDRFSAERPKGSFSTLEIQRTEQGDSAMYLCATSTWGERGYTFGSGTRLTVV.

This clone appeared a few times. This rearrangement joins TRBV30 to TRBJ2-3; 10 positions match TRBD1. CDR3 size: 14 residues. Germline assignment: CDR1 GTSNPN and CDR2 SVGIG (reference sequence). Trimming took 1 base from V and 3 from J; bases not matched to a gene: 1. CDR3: CAWSADRGTDTQYF. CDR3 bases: TGTGCCTGGAGTGCGGACAGGGGGACAGATACGCAGTATTTT.

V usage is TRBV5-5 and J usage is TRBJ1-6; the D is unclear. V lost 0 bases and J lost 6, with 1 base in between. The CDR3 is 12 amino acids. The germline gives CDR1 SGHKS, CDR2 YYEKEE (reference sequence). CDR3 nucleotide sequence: TGTGCCAGCAGCTTGGGTAATTCACCCCTCCACTTT. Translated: CASSLGNSPLHF.

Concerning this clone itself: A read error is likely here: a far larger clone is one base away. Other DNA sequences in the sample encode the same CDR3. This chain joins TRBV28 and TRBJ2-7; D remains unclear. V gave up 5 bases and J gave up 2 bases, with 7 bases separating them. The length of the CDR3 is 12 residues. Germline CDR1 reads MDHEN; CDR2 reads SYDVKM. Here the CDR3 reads CASSTGPYEQYF. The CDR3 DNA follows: TGTGCCAGCAGTACTGGGCCCTACGAGCAGTACTTC. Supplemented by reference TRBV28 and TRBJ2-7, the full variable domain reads DVKVTQSSRYLVKRTGEKVFLECVQDMDHENMFWYRQDPGLGLRLIYFSYDVKMKEKGDIPEGYSVSREKKERFSLILESASTNQTSMYLCASSTGPYEQYFGPGTRLTVT.

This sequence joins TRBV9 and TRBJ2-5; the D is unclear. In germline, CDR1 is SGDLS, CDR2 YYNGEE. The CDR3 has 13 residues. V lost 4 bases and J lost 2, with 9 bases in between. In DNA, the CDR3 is TGTGCCAGCAGCCGGACGGAGCAAGAGACCCAGTACTTC. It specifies CASSRTEQETQYF.

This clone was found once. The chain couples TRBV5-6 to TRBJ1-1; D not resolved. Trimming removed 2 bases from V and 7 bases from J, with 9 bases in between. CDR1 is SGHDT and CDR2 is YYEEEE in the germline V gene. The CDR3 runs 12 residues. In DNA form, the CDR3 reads TGTGCCAGCAGCTTCTCCGGGATTGAAGCTTTCTTT. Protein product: CASSFSGIEAFF.

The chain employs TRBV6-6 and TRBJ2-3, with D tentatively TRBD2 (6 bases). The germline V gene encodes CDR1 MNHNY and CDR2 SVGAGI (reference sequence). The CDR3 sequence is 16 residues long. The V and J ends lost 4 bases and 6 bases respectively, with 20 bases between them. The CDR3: CASSSVGGVDRDTQYF. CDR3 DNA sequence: TGTGCCAGCAGTTCTGTGGGGGGAGTGGACCGGGATACGCAGTATTTT.

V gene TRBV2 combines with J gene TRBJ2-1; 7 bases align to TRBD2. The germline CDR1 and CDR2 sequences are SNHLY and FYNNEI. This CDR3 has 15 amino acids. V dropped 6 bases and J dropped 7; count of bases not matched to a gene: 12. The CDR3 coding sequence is TGTGCCAGCAGCCCTATTTGGGGGGGTGGGAATGAGCAGTTCTTC. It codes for CASSPIWGGGNEQFF. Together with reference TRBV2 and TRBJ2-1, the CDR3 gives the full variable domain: EPEVTQTPSHQVTQMGQEVILRCVPISNHLYFYWYRQILGQKVEFLVSFYNNEISEKSEIFDDQFSVERPDGSNFTLKIRSTKLEDSAMYFCASSPIWGGGNEQFFGPGTRLTVL.

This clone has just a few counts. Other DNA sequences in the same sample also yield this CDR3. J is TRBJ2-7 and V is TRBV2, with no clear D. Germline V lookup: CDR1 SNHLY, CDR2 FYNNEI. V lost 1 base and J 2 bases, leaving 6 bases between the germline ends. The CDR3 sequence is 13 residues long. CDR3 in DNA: TGTGCCAGCAGTGAAGTTGGGGCCTACGAGCAGTACTTC. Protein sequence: CASSEVGAYEQYF. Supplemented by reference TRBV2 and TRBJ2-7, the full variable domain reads EPEVTQTPSHQVTQMGQEVILRCVPISNHLYFYWYRQILGQKVEFLVSFYNNEISEKSEIFDDQFSVERPDGSNFTLKIRSTKLEDSAMYFCASSEVGAYEQYFGPGTRLTVT.

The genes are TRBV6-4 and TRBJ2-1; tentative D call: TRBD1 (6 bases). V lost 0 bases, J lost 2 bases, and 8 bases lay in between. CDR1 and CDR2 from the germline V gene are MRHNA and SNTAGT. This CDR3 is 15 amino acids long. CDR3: CASSDSGGAYNEQFF. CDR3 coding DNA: TGTGCCAGCAGTGACTCAGGGGGTGCCTACAATGAGCAGTTCTTC.

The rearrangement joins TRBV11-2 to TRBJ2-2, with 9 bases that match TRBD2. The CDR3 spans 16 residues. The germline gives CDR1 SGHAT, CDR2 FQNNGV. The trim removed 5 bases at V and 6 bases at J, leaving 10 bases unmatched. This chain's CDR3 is CASSTFSGRRAGELFF. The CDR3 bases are TGTGCCAGCAGCACCTTTAGCGGGAGAAGGGCCGGGGAGCTGTTTTTT.

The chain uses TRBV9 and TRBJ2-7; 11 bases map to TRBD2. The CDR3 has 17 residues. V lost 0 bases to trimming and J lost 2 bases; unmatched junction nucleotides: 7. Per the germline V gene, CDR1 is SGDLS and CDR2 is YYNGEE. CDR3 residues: CASSVGHGTSGPYEQYF. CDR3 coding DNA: TGTGCCAGCAGCGTAGGGCACGGGACTAGCGGACCCTACGAGCAGTACTTC.

Here the CDR3 reads CASSLARTGLSYEQYF. In nucleotides, the CDR3 is TGTGCCAGCAGCTTAGCCCGGACAGGCCTCTCCTACGAGCAGTACTTC. The chain joins TRBV13 to TRBJ2-5; 7 bases agree with TRBD1. Matching the DNA end better, TRBJ2-7 makes the J call doubtful. This CDR3 is 16 amino acids long. Germline V lookup: CDR1 PRHDT, CDR2 FYEKMQ (reference sequence).

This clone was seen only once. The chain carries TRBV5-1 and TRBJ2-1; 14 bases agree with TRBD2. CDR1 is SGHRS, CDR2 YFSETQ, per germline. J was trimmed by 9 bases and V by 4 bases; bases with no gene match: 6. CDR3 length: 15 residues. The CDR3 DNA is TGCGCCAGCAGCCCGGGACTAGCGGGAGTGGGTGAGCAGTTCTTC. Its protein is CASSPGLAGVGEQFF.

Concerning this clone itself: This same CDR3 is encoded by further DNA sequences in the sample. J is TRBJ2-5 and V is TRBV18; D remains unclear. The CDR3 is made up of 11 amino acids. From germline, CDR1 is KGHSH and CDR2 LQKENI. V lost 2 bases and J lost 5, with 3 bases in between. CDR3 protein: CASSPKETQYF. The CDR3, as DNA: TGTGCCAGCTCACCAAAGGAGACCCAGTACTTC.

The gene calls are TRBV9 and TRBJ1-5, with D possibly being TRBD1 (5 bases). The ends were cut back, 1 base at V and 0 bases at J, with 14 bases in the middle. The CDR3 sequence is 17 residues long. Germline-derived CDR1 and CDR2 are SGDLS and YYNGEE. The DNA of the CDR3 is TGTGCCAGCAGCGTACGAAGGGGACTCTTTAGCAATCAGCCCCAGCATTTT. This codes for CASSVRRGLFSNQPQHF. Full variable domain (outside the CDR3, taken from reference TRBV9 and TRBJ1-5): DSGVTQTPKHLITATGQRVTLRCSPRSGDLSVYWYQQSLDQGLQFLIQYYNGEERAKGNILERFSAQQFPDLHSELNLSSLELGDSALYFCASSVRRGLFSNQPQHFGDGTRLSIL.

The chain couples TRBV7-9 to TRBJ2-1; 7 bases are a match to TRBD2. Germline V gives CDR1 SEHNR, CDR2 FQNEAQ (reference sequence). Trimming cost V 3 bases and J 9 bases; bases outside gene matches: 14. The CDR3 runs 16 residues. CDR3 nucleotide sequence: TGTGCCAGCAGCTTCGATCGAGGACTAGTTAACTTTGAGCAGTTCTTC. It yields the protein CASSFDRGLVNFEQFF.

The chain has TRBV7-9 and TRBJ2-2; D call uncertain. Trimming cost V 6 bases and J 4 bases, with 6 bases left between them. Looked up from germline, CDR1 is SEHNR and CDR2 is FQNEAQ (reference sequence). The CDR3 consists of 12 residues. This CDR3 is CASSLTTGELFF. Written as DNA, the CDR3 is TGTGCCAGCAGTTTGACCACCGGGGAGCTGTTTTTT.

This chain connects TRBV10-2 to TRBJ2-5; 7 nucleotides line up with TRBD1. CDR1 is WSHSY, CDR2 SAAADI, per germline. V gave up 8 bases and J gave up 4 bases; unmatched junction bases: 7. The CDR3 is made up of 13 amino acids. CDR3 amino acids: CASRRGLGETQYF. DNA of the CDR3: TGCGCCAGCCGCAGGGGGTTAGGAGAGACCCAGTACTTC.

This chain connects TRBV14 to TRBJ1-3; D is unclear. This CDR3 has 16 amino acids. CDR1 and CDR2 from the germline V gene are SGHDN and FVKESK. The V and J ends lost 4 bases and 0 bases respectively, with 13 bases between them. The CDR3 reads CASSPLSGSSGNTIYF. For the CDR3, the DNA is TGTGCCAGCAGCCCCCTGAGCGGCAGCTCTGGAAACACCATATATTTT. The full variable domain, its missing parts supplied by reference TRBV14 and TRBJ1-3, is EAGVTQFPSHSVIEKGQTVTLRCDPISGHDNLYWYRRVMGKEIKFLLHFVKESKQDESGMPNNRFLAERTGGTYSTLKVQPAELEDSGVYFCASSPLSGSSGNTIYFGEGSWLTVV.

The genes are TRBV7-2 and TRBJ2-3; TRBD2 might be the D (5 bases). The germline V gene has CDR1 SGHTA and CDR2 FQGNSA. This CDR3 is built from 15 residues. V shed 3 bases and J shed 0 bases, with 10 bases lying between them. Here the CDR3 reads CASSLLADSTDTQYF. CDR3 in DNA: TGTGCCAGCAGCTTGCTAGCTGACAGCACAGATACGCAGTATTTT.

The CDR3 protein is CASSVAYLGELFF. CDR3 nucleotides: TGTGCCAGCAGCGTAGCTTACCTTGGGGAGCTGTTTTTT. The chain combines TRBV9 with TRBJ2-2; the D is unclear. CDR1 SGDLS and CDR2 YYNGEE come from the germline V gene. The CDR3 spans 13 residues. V lost 0 bases to trimming and J lost 8 bases, with 8 bases between them. The full variable domain, its missing parts supplied by reference TRBV9 and TRBJ2-2, is DSGVTQTPKHLITATGQRVTLRCSPRSGDLSVYWYQQSLDQGLQFLIQYYNGEERAKGNILERFSAQQFPDLHSELNLSSLELGDSALYFCASSVAYLGELFFGEGSRLTVL.